The next 21 T cell receptor beta chains were all read from a single sample in a study of blood T cells in healthy people across ages (dated by TCRdb to the mid-2010s). The library was made by 5' RACE. Data came from an Illumina HiSeq 2500. A second PCR of roughly 7 to 11 cycles was performed with a sample-barcoded 5' primer and a J-beta primer mix. TCRdb itself trimmed the public reads at Q25 with fastp, ran MiXCR and retained productive beta chains. Entries that share a CDR3 protein sequence are merged under the most common genes and DNA. In all, the sample holds about 570,000 distinct CDR3 sequences, and 25% to 30% of those were seen once. About 18% of the sample goes to the ten largest clones. Specimen: blood. The receptors were sampled from a woman in her 70s in good health.

This chain connects TRBV6-5 to TRBJ1-1; D possibly corresponds to TRBD1 (6 bases). The V gene's germline CDR1 is MNHEY and CDR2 SVGAGI. V was cut by 6 bases and J by 1 base, with 18 bases left in between. The CDR3 covers 16 residues. In DNA form, the CDR3 reads TGTGCCAGCAGCCCACGGGGGGGCTACTCGAACACTGAAGCTTTCTTT. This codes for CASSPRGGYSNTEAFF.

CDR3 coding DNA: TGTGCCTGCCGCAGGACCTTAACCTACGAGCAGTACTTC. It is translated as CACRRTLTYEQYF. The chain combines TRBV6-2 or TRBV6-3 with TRBJ2-7, with no clear D. V lost 11 bases to trimming and J lost 2 bases, with 16 bases between them. This CDR3 is built from 13 residues. The germline gives CDR1 MNHEY, CDR2 SVGEGT.

This clonotype showed up just a few times. CDR3 in amino acids: CASSYGGAGVNEQFF. CDR3 sequence (DNA): TGTGCCAGCAGTTACGGGGGGGCTGGGGTCAATGAGCAGTTCTTC. The chain employs TRBV6-2 or TRBV6-3 and TRBJ2-1, with TRBD2 as a possible D gene (7 bases). CDR1 is MNHEY, CDR2 SVGEGT, per germline. V was cut by 2 bases and J by 6 bases, with 14 bases left in between. The CDR3 covers 15 residues.

There are a few counts of this clonotype. Because it lacks the conserved phenylalanine or tryptophan at the end, this CDR3 is likely a read error. It is unclear where the CDR3 begins or ends on the DNA, so no DNA is shown, and the CDR3 is as TCRdb lists it. This chain connects TRBV11-2 to TRBJ2-1; TRBD1 is the table's D call and was not checked against the DNA. Germline values: CDR1 SGHAT, CDR2 FQNNGV. The CDR3 region is 14 residues in length, termini included. The CDR3: CASSFTSGNYEQHV.

This chain uses TRBV5-6 with TRBJ1-3, with D uncertain. The CDR3 totals 14 residues. The germline CDR1 and CDR2 sequences are SGHDT and YYEEEE. Trimming shortened V by 1 base and J by 2 bases, and 7 bases separated the two germline ends. CDR3 amino acids: CASSLRSAGNTIYF. CDR3 DNA sequence: TGTGCCAGCAGCTTGAGGTCAGCTGGAAACACCATATATTTT. Supplemented by reference TRBV5-6 and TRBJ1-3, the full variable domain reads DAGVTQSPTHLIKTRGQQVTLRCSPKSGHDTVSWYQQALGQGPQFIFQYYEEEERQRGNFPDRFSGHQFPNYSSELNVNALLLGDSALYLCASSLRSAGNTIYFGEGSWLTVV.

Of note for this clonotype: The CDR3 end shows no conserved phenylalanine or tryptophan, and so a read error is likely. This rearrangement joins TRBV6-6 to TRBJ2-3, with D possibly matching TRBD2 (5 bases). V was cut by 8 bases and J by 2 bases, with 11 bases left in between. The CDR3 has 13 amino acids. CDR1 MNHNY and CDR2 SVGAGI come from the germline V gene (reference sequence). The CDR3 DNA reads TGTGCCAGCGGAGGACTTACCACAGATACGCAGTATCTT. This translates into CASGGLTTDTQYL.

The V call is TRBV7-9, the J call TRBJ2-1; no clear D gene. The DNA matches TRBJ2-5 better at its end, which makes the J call doubtful. This CDR3 has 10 amino acids. Germline values: CDR1 SEHNR, CDR2 FQNEAQ (reference sequence). The CDR3 sequence: CASSGKTQYF. DNA of the CDR3: TGTGCCAGCTCCGGAAAGACCCAGTACTTC.

This clonotype was seen ten or more times. CDR3 sequence: CASSEGRDRQPQHF. The DNA of the CDR3 is TGTGCCAGCAGTGAAGGCAGGGATCGGCAGCCCCAGCATTTT. The chain is built from TRBV25-1 and TRBJ1-5; a possible D gene is TRBD1 (5 bases). Germline V gives CDR1 MGHDK, CDR2 SYGVNS. The V end was cut by 2 bases, the J end by 7 bases, with 12 bases between. The CDR3 is made up of 14 amino acids.

This clonotype was counted at least ten times. The rearrangement uses TRBV6-1 and TRBJ2-5, with no clear D. Germline V lookup: CDR1 MNHNS, CDR2 SASEGT. CDR3 length: 12 amino acids. With 6 bases removed from V and 1 base from J, the gap between germline ends came to 6 bases. The CDR3 reads CASRGSQETQYF. DNA for the CDR3: TGTGCCAGCAGGGGATCCCAAGAGACCCAGTACTTC.

The gene calls are TRBV3-1 and TRBJ2-7, with 9 bases matching TRBD1. Per the germline V gene, CDR1 is LGHDT and CDR2 is YNNKEL (reference sequence). The CDR3 consists of 13 residues. V was pared by 4 bases and J by 6 bases, with 4 bases of the junction left unmatched. For the CDR3, the DNA is TGTGCCAGCAGCCGCGGACAGGGGTTCGAGCAGTACTTC. Translating it yields CASSRGQGFEQYF.

The chain joins TRBV12-3 or TRBV12-4 to TRBJ2-5; D is undetermined. The DNA end is a closer match to TRBJ2-1, so the J assignment may be wrong. This CDR3 is built from 15 residues. The CDR3 DNA reads TGTGCCAGCAGTATAAACAGTCTTGGGTCTGGTGAGCAGTTCTTC. Translating gives CASSINSLGSGEQFF.

The rearrangement uses TRBV7-2 and TRBJ1-2; 7 nucleotides line up with TRBD1. The CDR3 is 16 residues long. V shed 5 bases, J shed 4 bases, and the junction held 13 bases outside the gene matches. Germline V gene sequence: CDR1 SGHTA, CDR2 FQGNSA. The CDR3 loop is CASSPSIWGQIYGYTF. Here the CDR3 DNA reads TGTGCCAGCAGCCCCTCAATATGGGGACAGATCTATGGCTACACCTTC.

The chain carries TRBV7-2 and TRBJ2-4; D may be TRBD1 (5 bases). V was trimmed by 4 bases and J by 3 bases, leaving 13 bases between them. The CDR3 extends over 15 amino acids. Germline V gene lookup returns CDR1 SGHTA and CDR2 FQGNSA. The CDR3 loop reads CASSSQGGVKNIQYF. The CDR3, as DNA: TGTGCCAGCAGCTCGCAGGGTGGTGTCAAAAACATTCAGTACTTC.

The chain uses TRBV7-3 and TRBJ2-3, with D possibly TRBD2 on 5 matching bases. This CDR3 is built from 13 residues. CDR1 and CDR2 from the germline V gene are SGHTA and FQGTGA. The V gene lost 4 bases and the J gene lost 6 bases, with 11 bases spanning the gap. In DNA, the CDR3 is TGTGCCAGCAGCTCCCGCCCGGGGGATACGCAGTATTTT. Its protein is CASSSRPGDTQYF.

V is TRBV10-3 and J is TRBJ2-5; 10 bases map to TRBD1. Matching the DNA end better, TRBJ2-7 makes the J call doubtful. The CDR3 has 15 residues. The germline V gene encodes CDR1 ENHRY and CDR2 SYGVKD. The DNA of the CDR3 is TGTGCCATCAGTGGGGGACAGGGGACCACCTACGAGCAGTACTTC. Protein sequence: CAISGGQGTTYEQYF.

The chain combines TRBV7-2 with TRBJ2-5; 8 bases map to TRBD2. Germline V gives CDR1 SGHTA, CDR2 FQGNSA. CDR3 length: 16 residues. Trimming removed 6 bases from V and 7 bases from J; junction bases left unmatched: 16. CDR3 sequence (DNA): TGTGCCAGCAGTCCTAAAAGCGGGGGCCGGCGGGGGACCCAGTACTTC. Its protein product is CASSPKSGGRRGTQYF.

This clonotype showed up just a few times. V gene TRBV9 combines with J gene TRBJ1-2; a possible D gene is TRBD1 (5 bases). The length of the CDR3 is 14 residues. Germline V gives CDR1 SGDLS, CDR2 YYNGEE. Trimming left V 3 bases short and J 8 bases short, with 17 bases between. CDR3 nucleotides: TGTGCCAGCAGCGGGGGCAGCCGTCGGGACGGCTACACCTTC. It specifies CASSGGSRRDGYTF.

This clonotype was detected only a few times. The rearrangement joins TRBV4-3 to TRBJ1-2; D not certain. CDR3 size: 15 residues. Trimming cost V 3 bases and J 8 bases, with 19 bases left between them. Germline CDR1 and CDR2: LGHNA and YSLEER. The CDR3 is CASSQGGGGERGYTF. The CDR3 DNA follows: TGCGCCAGCAGCCAGGGTGGAGGAGGCGAAAGAGGCTACACCTTC.

This clonotype turned up a few times. The chain employs TRBV24-1 and TRBJ2-6; TRBD1 matches 7 bases. CDR3 length: 17 residues. Looked up from germline, CDR1 is KGHDR and CDR2 is SFDVKD. V lost 2 bases, J lost 3 bases, and 6 bases stayed unmatched. As DNA, the CDR3 is TGTGCCACCAGTGATTCCCGACAGGGTAGTGGGGCCAACGTCCTGACTTTC. Encoded protein: CATSDSRQGSGANVLTF.

The chain combines TRBV20-1 with TRBJ2-1; 7 nucleotides agree with TRBD2. The germline V gene has CDR1 DFQATT and CDR2 SNEGSKA (reference sequence). J was trimmed by 0 bases and V by 5 bases; bases with no gene match: 7. The CDR3 has 15 amino acids. As DNA, the CDR3 is TGCAGTGCTGACCGCGCGGGGGTCTCCTACAATGAGCAGTTCTTC. Its protein product is CSADRAGVSYNEQFF.

This clonotype has more than one count but fewer than ten. This sequence joins TRBV21-1 and TRBJ2-1; whether TRBD1, the table's D call, matches the DNA was not checked. TRBV21-1 represents a pseudogene. This CDR3 contains 19 residues. CDR3 nucleotides: TGTGCCGGACAGTACGCGGACAGGGTGGGGGGCCGAGGCAACAATGAGCAGTTCTTC. It is translated as CAGQYADRVGGRGNNEQFF.